The clone carrying this TCR beta chain occurred a few times. Its specificity is not known. Combining iRepertoire HTBI primers with Arm-PCR of CDR3 regions, the authors built TCR beta libraries. TCRdb re-called the multiplex PCR reads with MiXCR, one entry per CDR3 protein. The table shows 400,000 to 550,000 distinct CDR3 sequences, with around 17% occurring only once. The source of the sample is a study of regulatory T cells in long-lasting Graves disease. Points from the study as a whole: The number of shared public clonotypes was higher in persistent patients (2,741) than new patients (just over 950). With persistent disease, TRBV28, TRBJ1-2 and TRBJ2-5 were the favored segments.

The time point: newly diagnosed GD, antithyroid drugs for less than 3 months. Scientists built the TCR library using RNA that was extracted from PBMCs. With 0 bases removed from V and 6 bases from J, the gap between germline ends came to 18 bases. This CDR3 is 16 amino acids long. Germline V gene sequence: CDR1 LGHNA, CDR2 YSLEER. In addition, the sample was reused for a study of T cells in Graves' hyperthyroidism and ophthalmopathy. That paper notes: The definition of stable Graves' hyperthyroidism was no ophthalmopathy progression within 18 months. Hyperthyroidism had been newly diagnosed in patients aged 18 to 65, and its duration was under 2 months.

The sequences come from peripheral blood mononuclear cells (PBMCs), collected at new diagnosis, from a patient treated with antithyroid drugs. The sequence derives from a woman aged 18-30 years with Graves disease. The chain is built from TRBV4-3 and TRBJ2-7; D tentatively fits TRBD1 or TRBD2 (5 bases each). The CDR3 here is CASSQDLGRYPGEQYF. In nucleotides, the CDR3 is TGCGCCAGCAGCCAAGATCTGGGACGATACCCCGGCGAGCAGTACTTC.